This section outlines one T cell receptor beta chain sequence together with its context. This specimen belongs to a study of early T cells in non-severe SARS-CoV-2 infection. Unique molecular identifiers (one per individual cDNA molecule) were attached. TCRdb re-called the 5' RACE reads through MiXCR, storing one row per CDR3 protein. The sample includes approximately 52,000 distinct CDR3 sequences, just over 8% of them seen just once. The germline V gene has CDR1 SGHDT and CDR2 YYEEEE. CDR3 length: 16 residues. J gave up 0 bases and V 0 bases, and 3 bases lay outside the gene matches. Sequencing was performed on whole blood. J is TRBJ1-1 and V is TRBV5-6; 9 bases fit TRBD1. The clonotype originates from an adult who was a healthcare worker with PCR-confirmed SARS-CoV-2 infection or an uninfected control (not recorded which). The CDR3 loop reads CASSLGTGVMNTEAFF. In nucleotides, the CDR3 is TGTGCCAGCAGCTTGGGGACAGGGGTTATGAACACTGAAGCTTTCTTT. Supplemented by reference TRBV5-6 and TRBJ1-1, the full variable domain reads DAGVTQSPTHLIKTRGQQVTLRCSPKSGHDTVSWYQQALGQGPQFIFQYYEEEERQRGNFPDRFSGHQFPNYSSELNVNALLLGDSALYLCASSLGTGVMNTEAFFGQGTRLTVV.